The 25 T cell receptor beta chains reported below all come from one sample, sequenced in a study of shared clonotypes between healthy human individuals. Clones were read by immunoSEQ multiplex PCR, and TCRdb kept only the in-frame ones, dropping some. This table holds over 400,000 clones, about 78% found once. Sequences were obtained from PBMCs. The source is a woman between 40 and 50 years old in good health. Some clones in this sample may be carry-over from other donors' samples.

This clone was found a few times. The genes are TRBV2 and TRBJ1-2; no clear D gene. There are 14 residues in the CDR3. The germline V gene encodes CDR1 SNHLY and CDR2 FYNNEI. Trimming cost V 4 bases and J 8 bases, with 17 bases left between them. The CDR3 DNA reads TGTGCCAGCAGTGGGGTGACTACGGGAGGCGGCTACACCTTC. This translates into CASSGVTTGGGYTF.

The sample holds a few counts of this clone. V gene TRBV9 combines with J gene TRBJ2-1; 7 bases are a match to TRBD2. Germline values: CDR1 SGDLS, CDR2 YYNGEE. The CDR3 covers 15 residues. J was trimmed by 2 bases and V by 4 bases; bases with no gene match: 6. CDR3 DNA sequence: TGTGCCAGCAGCTTCGAACTAGCGACCTACAATGAGCAGTTCTTC. Protein sequence: CASSFELATYNEQFF.

This clone was found once. V is TRBV19 and J is TRBJ2-2; 9 positions match TRBD2. Germline V CDR1 and CDR2: LNHDA, SQIVND (reference sequence). V lost 3 bases and J lost 2; bases outside the gene matches: 4. The CDR3 is made up of 16 amino acids. CDR3 nucleotides: TGTGCCAGTAGTATTTGGCTAGCGGGAAACACCGGGGAGCTGTTTTTT. Amino acids: CASSIWLAGNTGELFF.

Concerning this clone: Other nucleotide sequences from this sample produce the same CDR3. The rearrangement joins TRBV6-1 to TRBJ1-2, with D unresolved. This CDR3 contains 12 residues. Germline-derived CDR1 and CDR2 are MNHNS and SASEGT. V lost 2 bases to trimming and J lost 4 bases, with 5 bases between them. The CDR3, as DNA: TGTGCCAGCAGTGAACTTGGCTATGGCTACACCTTC. Residues: CASSELGYGYTF.

This clone occurred once. V is TRBV7-6 and J is TRBJ2-1, with TRBD2 identical over 7 bases. Trimming cost V 5 bases and J 15 bases; bases outside gene matches: 7. The length of the CDR3 is 11 residues. The germline V gene has CDR1 SGHVS and CDR2 FNYEAQ. The CDR3 nucleotides read TGTGCCAGCAGCGACGGACTAGGCGGGTTCTTC. Translated: CASSDGLGGFF.

The genes are TRBV19 and TRBJ2-3; no clear D gene. V shed 6 bases and J shed 1 base, with 11 bases lying between them. Germline CDR1 LNHDA, CDR2 SQIVND (reference sequence). The CDR3 covers 14 residues. CDR3 DNA sequence: TGTGCCAGTAGGACGGGTAGTGGCACAGATACGCAGTATTTT. Translated: CASRTGSGTDTQYF.

V usage is TRBV18 and J usage is TRBJ1-4; no reliable D call. Germline V gene sequence: CDR1 KGHSH, CDR2 LQKENI. This CDR3 has 17 amino acids. V lost 0 bases and J 4 bases, leaving 15 bases between the germline ends. CDR3 loop: CASSPPLWGGNNEKLFF. The CDR3 DNA is TGTGCCAGCTCACCACCTCTTTGGGGAGGTAATAATGAAAAACTGTTTTTT.

This clone has only one observation. The V and J genes are TRBV4-1 and TRBJ1-2, with TRBD1 identical over 9 bases. CDR3 length: 15 residues. V lost 6 bases, J lost 6 bases, and 11 bases stayed unmatched. Germline V gives CDR1 MGHRA, CDR2 YSYEKL. The chain's CDR3 is CASRRSGTGNNGYTF. For the CDR3, the DNA is TGCGCCAGCAGGCGCTCCGGGACAGGGAATAATGGCTACACCTTC.

The chain's CDR3 is CASTGGTEAFF. DNA of the CDR3: TGCGCCAGTACAGGGGGGACTGAAGCTTTCTTT. J is TRBJ1-1 and V is TRBV5-1; TRBD1 agrees at 8 bases. Germline V gene sequence: CDR1 SGHRS, CDR2 YFSETQ. CDR3 size: 11 residues. With 8 bases clipped from V and 5 bases from J, the junction kept 2 bases outside the gene matches.

This sequence joins TRBV7-2 and TRBJ2-7; D is undetermined. V was trimmed by 1 base and J by 6 bases, leaving 7 bases between them. Germline V gene data show CDR1 as SGHTA and CDR2 as FQGNSA. The CDR3 spans 12 residues. The CDR3 protein is CASSLVASEQYF. The CDR3 bases are TGTGCCAGCAGCTTAGTCGCCTCCGAGCAGTACTTC.

The J gene is TRBJ2-1, the V gene TRBV14; 9 nucleotides align to TRBD2. CDR1 is SGHDN, CDR2 FVKESK, per germline. Losses at the gene ends were 3 bases for V and 9 bases for J; bases not matched to a gene: 9. This CDR3 contains 15 residues. Here the CDR3 reads CASSQGREGRSEQFF. CDR3 in DNA: TGTGCCAGCAGCCAGGGGCGGGAGGGCCGAAGTGAGCAGTTCTTC.

In its sample, this clone was seen once. The chain combines TRBV11-2 with TRBJ2-7; D unresolved. The CDR3 covers 13 residues. Germline V gene sequence: CDR1 SGHAT, CDR2 FQNNGV. V lost 5 bases, J lost 2 bases, and 10 bases lay in between. CDR3 sequence: CASSPRTPYEQYF. CDR3 coding DNA: TGTGCCAGCAGCCCGAGAACCCCCTACGAGCAGTACTTC.

The rearrangement links TRBV15 to TRBJ2-2; TRBD1 is a possible D gene (5 bases). Germline assignment: CDR1 LNHNV and CDR2 YYDKDF (reference sequence). The CDR3 loop spans 13 amino acids. The V and J ends lost 4 bases and 5 bases respectively, with 8 bases between them. In nucleotides, the CDR3 is TGTGCCACCAGCAAAAGGGGTACCGGGGAGCTGTTTTTT. It encodes CATSKRGTGELFF.

This chain uses TRBV19 with TRBJ2-5; unclear D gene. The tail of the sequence fits TRBJ2-7 better, so the J call may be wrong. The CDR3 is 15 residues long. Germline CDR1 reads LNHDA; CDR2 reads SQIVND (reference sequence). For the CDR3, the DNA is TGTGCCAGTACCTCAGACTCCCTGGGGTCCTACGAGCAGTACTTC. It yields the protein CASTSDSLGSYEQYF.

About this clone: This likely stems from a read error, as it lies one base from a far larger clone. This chain uses TRBV30 with TRBJ2-2; the D is unclear. The CDR3 loop spans 11 amino acids. V lost 0 bases, J lost 9 bases, and 5 bases lay in between. Germline CDR1 GTSNPN, CDR2 SVGIG (reference sequence). The CDR3 sequence is CAWSVGWELFF. For the CDR3, the DNA is TGTGCCTGGAGTGTAGGCTGGGAGCTGTTTTTT.

V is TRBV4-1 and J is TRBJ2-7; the D gene is possibly TRBD1 (6 bases). This CDR3 comprises 14 residues. Trimming removed 3 bases from V and 4 bases from J, with 13 bases in between. Germline V gene lookup returns CDR1 MGHRA and CDR2 YSYEKL. The CDR3: CASSHPGRGYEQYF. The CDR3 DNA reads as TGCGCCAGCAGCCACCCCGGCAGGGGATACGAGCAGTACTTC.

This chain uses TRBV30 with TRBJ2-2, with D unclear. Trimming shortened V by 6 bases and J by 0 bases, and 11 bases separated the two germline ends. The length of the CDR3 is 14 residues. Germline CDR1 reads GTSNPN; CDR2 reads SVGIG (reference sequence). CDR3 in amino acids: CACMWPANTGELFF. The CDR3 DNA reads TGTGCCTGCATGTGGCCAGCGAACACCGGGGAGCTGTTTTTT.

This clone was picked up many times. CDR3 amino acids: CASSIDPSPDRTTSYEQYF. CDR3 nucleotide sequence: TGTGCCAGTAGTATAGATCCGTCTCCCGACAGGACGACGTCCTACGAGCAGTACTTC. This chain uses TRBV19 with TRBJ2-7; tentatively, D is TRBD1 (6 bases). Germline CDR1 and CDR2: LNHDA and SQIVND (reference sequence). Trimming stripped 0 bases from V and 1 base from J, with 22 bases between. The CDR3 totals 19 residues. Using reference TRBV19 and TRBJ2-7 for the parts outside the CDR3, the full variable domain is DGGITQSPKYLFRKEGQNVTLSCEQNLNHDAMYWYRQDPGQGLRLIYYSQIVNDFQKGDIAEGYSVSREKKESFPLTVTSAQKNPTAFYLCASSIDPSPDRTTSYEQYFGPGTRLTVT.

The CDR3 protein is CASSLEGQGSETQYF. CDR3 DNA: TGTGCCAGCAGTCTCGAGGGACAGGGGTCAGAGACCCAGTACTTC. The chain combines TRBV25-1 with TRBJ2-5; TRBD1 matches 10 bases. Trimming at V came to 5 bases and at J to 4 bases, leaving 7 bases not matched to a gene. The CDR3 sequence is 15 residues long. Germline V gives CDR1 MGHDK, CDR2 SYGVNS.

Note on this clone: A much larger clone differs by one base, so this may be a read error. The chain couples TRBV18 to TRBJ1-2, with 7 bases aligning to TRBD1. CDR1 and CDR2 (germline): KGHSH, LQKENI. With 3 bases clipped from V and 4 bases from J, the junction kept 2 bases outside the gene matches. This CDR3 has 13 amino acids. The CDR3 DNA is TGTGCCAGCTCACCCCCAGGGGGCTATGGCTACACCTTC. Its translation is CASSPPGGYGYTF.

The V and J genes are TRBV21-1 and TRBJ2-7; the DNA was not used to check the table's D call, TRBD1. TRBV21-1 counts as a pseudogene. The CDR3 has 16 residues. This CDR3 reads CASPKCPAGGPYEQYF. In DNA, the CDR3 is TGTGCCAGCCCCAAATGCCCAGCAGGGGGCCCTTACGAGCAGTACTTC.

This clone was picked up a small number of times. V and J are TRBV14 and TRBJ2-2; D is uncertain. V was pared by 0 bases and J by 5 bases, with 4 bases between. Per the germline V gene, CDR1 is SGHDN and CDR2 is FVKESK. The CDR3 runs 13 residues. For the CDR3, the DNA is TGTGCCAGCAGCCAAGATCGTACCGGGGAGCTGTTTTTT. Amino acid sequence: CASSQDRTGELFF.

The sample holds a few counts of this clone. The chain joins TRBV5-6 to TRBJ2-1; 8 nucleotides align to TRBD2. The CDR3 is 17 residues long. Germline V gene lookup returns CDR1 SGHDT and CDR2 YYEEEE. The trim removed 3 bases at V and 2 bases at J, leaving 10 bases unmatched. CDR3 sequence reads: CASSSLTSGYTYNEQFF. In nucleotides, the CDR3 is TGTGCCAGCAGCTCCCTCACTAGCGGATACACCTACAATGAGCAGTTCTTC.

This chain joins TRBV25-1 and TRBJ2-2; D ambiguous. V lost 4 bases and J 4 bases, leaving 10 bases between the germline ends. The CDR3 consists of 14 residues. Germline loops: CDR1 MGHDK, CDR2 SYGVNS. CDR3 bases: TGTGCCAGCAGTGTTTCGGGTCCCACCGGGGAGCTGTTTTTT. Protein sequence: CASSVSGPTGELFF.

The chain is built from TRBV29-1 and TRBJ1-4; weak D call: TRBD1 (5 bases). This CDR3 contains 13 residues. The ends were cut back, 4 bases at V and 7 bases at J, with 13 bases in the middle. Germline V CDR1 and CDR2: SQVTM, ANQGSEA. CDR3 region: CSVAWQGGEKLFF. The CDR3 DNA reads TGCAGCGTTGCGTGGCAGGGCGGTGAAAAACTGTTTTTT.